The TCR beta chain under discussion was sequenced for a study of T cell repertoires in cytomegalovirus infection. In the study overall: A matching HLA type, together with CMV infection, was signaled by public TCR beta signatures.

As concerns this clonotype: Its specificity is not known.

Germline values: CDR1 LNHDA, CDR2 SQIVND (reference sequence). CDR3 length: 13 amino acids. V dropped 3 bases and J dropped 7 bases, with 10 bases sitting between them. Regarding the study as a whole: CMV carriers with the relevant HLA were identified by cumulative public TCR beta family frequency. In two of eight donors, the top clonotype was HLA-C-restricted CMV-specific.

TCRdb reanalysed the reads using MiXCR and keeps one entry per CDR3 protein. In the table there are about 740,000 distinct CDR3 sequences, 35% to 40% of which are singletons. Material for sequencing was PBMCs. This chain connects TRBV19 to TRBJ2-1; D is unclear. The source is a human donor in good health (CMV status not recorded). Some clones in this sample may be carry-over from other donors' samples. The CDR3 here is CASSMGWLNEQFF. For the CDR3, the DNA is TGTGCCAGTAGTATGGGCTGGTTGAATGAGCAGTTCTTC.